One and the same sample provided the 32 T cell receptor beta chains below, sequenced in a study of blood T cells in healthy people across ages (dated by TCRdb to between 2014 and 2017). To prepare the library, 5' RACE was applied. Sequencing was performed on an Illumina HiSeq 2500. The second PCR ran for roughly 6 to 11 cycles and used a J-beta primer mix along with a sample-barcoded 5' primer. TCRdb reanalyzed the raw reads on its own, using fastp at Q25 for trimming and MiXCR for clone calling, and kept in-frame beta chains. Duplicate CDR3 protein sequences are folded into a single record with the most common DNA and genes. This sample holds 750,000 or so distinct CDR3 sequences; about 25% were observed only once. 9.4% of the sample is taken by the ten largest. The same data also contributed to another study, on T cells of mothers and their children.

The specimen sequenced was blood. All receptors derive from a boy aged 10-17 years in good health.

The genes are TRBV6-5 and TRBJ1-2, with 8 bases matching TRBD1. Germline assignment: CDR1 MNHEY and CDR2 SVGAGI. V was clipped by 5 bases and J by 5 bases; unmatched bases: 7. The CDR3 totals 14 residues. DNA of the CDR3: TGTGCCAGCAGTGAGGACAGGGAGTTTTATGGCTACACCTTC. The encoded protein is CASSEDREFYGYTF.

The chain links TRBV7-2 to TRBJ2-1, with 10 bases that match TRBD2. CDR1 is SGHTA, CDR2 FQGNSA, per germline. The V gene end was trimmed by 3 bases and the J gene end by 7 bases; junction bases not matched to a gene: 3. The length of the CDR3 is 14 residues. As DNA, the CDR3 is TGTGCCAGCAGCTTCAGCGGGAGGGGAAATGAGCAGTTCTTC. Protein sequence: CASSFSGRGNEQFF.

This clonotype was picked up a small number of times. The V gene is TRBV7-9, the J gene TRBJ2-1; possible D gene TRBD2, 6 bases. The CDR3 covers 16 residues. Germline-derived CDR1 and CDR2 are SEHNR and FQNEAQ (reference sequence). V was pared by 2 bases and J by 6 bases, with 17 bases between. The CDR3 here is CASSLSWDWRGNEQFF. The CDR3 DNA reads as TGTGCCAGCAGCTTAAGCTGGGACTGGCGGGGCAATGAGCAGTTCTTC.

This clonotype was detected only a few times. The gene calls are TRBV27 and TRBJ2-5; tentative D call: TRBD2 (6 bases). The assigned J gene may be wrong: the sequence end matches TRBJ2-7 better. The CDR3 is 16 residues long. CDR1 and CDR2 from the germline V gene are MNHEY and SMNVEV (reference sequence). The CDR3 loop is CASSLFAGSSSYEQYF. The CDR3, as DNA: TGTGCCAGCAGTTTATTTGCGGGGTCGAGCTCCTACGAGCAGTACTTC.

CDR3 coding DNA: TGTGCCAGCAGTGGAGGCGGACGGAGTCCCTACAATGAGCAGTTCTTC. This sequence encodes CASSGGGRSPYNEQFF. V usage is TRBV27 and J usage is TRBJ2-1, with D possibly being TRBD2 (5 bases). V was clipped by 5 bases and J by 2 bases, with 16 bases between them. CDR1 MNHEY and CDR2 SMNVEV come from the germline V gene (reference sequence). CDR3 length equals 16 residues.

The chain combines TRBV18 with TRBJ1-1, with D perhaps TRBD1 (5 bases). The V and J ends lost 3 bases and 1 base respectively, with 15 bases between them. This CDR3 has 16 residues. Germline CDR1 and CDR2: KGHSH and LQKENI. The CDR3 region is CASSPFSQGENTEAFF. The CDR3 DNA sequence: TGTGCCAGCTCACCGTTCTCCCAGGGAGAGAACACTGAAGCTTTCTTT.

In its sample, this clonotype was seen a few times. V and J are TRBV20-1 and TRBJ1-1; tentative D call: TRBD1 (5 bases). The CDR3 has 15 residues. Trimming removed 1 base at V and 0 bases at J, with 12 bases between. Germline CDR1 reads DFQATT; CDR2 reads SNEGSKA (reference sequence). Here the CDR3 DNA reads TGCAGTGCTAGAGTGTTAGGACACATGAACACTGAAGCTTTCTTT. It codes for CSARVLGHMNTEAFF.

J is TRBJ2-5 and V is TRBV7-2; 15 bases are a match to TRBD2. CDR3 length: 18 residues. Germline CDR1 reads SGHTA; CDR2 reads FQGNSA. V gave up 6 bases and J gave up 2 bases; unmatched junction bases: 10. The CDR3 is CASSSGLAGGPGQETQYF. The CDR3 nucleotides read TGTGCCAGCAGTTCCGGACTAGCGGGAGGGCCCGGGCAAGAGACCCAGTACTTC.

In this sample, this clonotype turned up a few times. The chain joins TRBV12-3 or TRBV12-4 to TRBJ1-5; 7 bases map to TRBD1. This CDR3 has 16 amino acids. V trimming: 5 bases; J trimming: 4 bases; junction bases outside the gene matches: 11. For the CDR3, the DNA is TGTGCCAGCAGTCTCTTTTCTGCGACAGGGAATCAGCCCCAGCATTTT. As protein: CASSLFSATGNQPQHF.

In its sample, this clonotype was seen a few times. The V and J genes are TRBV5-6 and TRBJ1-3, with TRBD1 matching over 8 bases. J gave up 2 bases and V 4 bases, and 2 bases lay outside the gene matches. CDR3 length: 14 amino acids. The V gene's germline CDR1 is SGHDT and CDR2 YYEEEE. The CDR3 DNA sequence: TGTGCCAGCAGCGCGACAGGGGCTGGAAACACCATATATTTT. Protein product: CASSATGAGNTIYF.

The rearrangement joins TRBV29-1 to TRBJ1-2; D not resolved. There are 13 residues in the CDR3. The germline gives CDR1 SQVTM, CDR2 ANQGSEA. With 0 bases removed from V and 0 bases from J, the gap between germline ends came to 5 bases. The CDR3 loop is CSVEDGTNYGYTF. CDR3 DNA: TGCAGCGTTGAAGACGGTACTAACTATGGCTACACCTTC.

This chain connects TRBV29-1 to TRBJ2-2, with TRBD1 matching over 9 bases. This CDR3 spans 13 amino acids. Germline V gene lookup returns CDR1 SQVTM and CDR2 ANQGSEA. The V gene end was trimmed by 6 bases and the J gene end by 6 bases; junction bases not matched to a gene: 5. CDR3 coding DNA: TGCAGCGTAGACAGACAGGGGGCCGGGGAGCTGTTTTTT. Translated: CSVDRQGAGELFF.

The chain recombines TRBV5-1 with TRBJ2-7, with 7 bases aligning to TRBD1. Unmatched junction bases numbered 7, after V lost 3 bases and J lost 4 bases. This CDR3 is built from 14 residues. Germline values: CDR1 SGHRS, CDR2 YFSETQ. CDR3 loop: CASSWDRSGYEQYF. The CDR3, as DNA: TGCGCCAGCAGCTGGGACAGAAGCGGTTACGAGCAGTACTTC.

The chain couples TRBV3-1 to TRBJ2-5; 9 nucleotides match TRBD2. V lost 4 bases to trimming and J lost 1 base; unmatched junction nucleotides: 7. The CDR3 contains 16 residues. CDR1 LGHDT and CDR2 YNNKEL come from the germline V gene (reference sequence). The chain's CDR3 is CASSLSFSGSQETQYF. The CDR3 DNA is TGTGCCAGCAGCCTCTCATTTAGCGGGAGCCAAGAGACCCAGTACTTC.

The chain links TRBV6-5 to TRBJ1-1; tentative D call: TRBD1 (5 bases). The V gene lost 1 base and the J gene lost 6 bases, with 15 bases spanning the gap. The germline CDR1 and CDR2 sequences are MNHEY and SVGAGI. The CDR3 length is 15 residues. CDR3 nucleotides: TGTGCCAGCAGTTACTTATTGGGGCTGGGGGCTGAAGCTTTCTTT. Encoded protein: CASSYLLGLGAEAFF.

The J gene is TRBJ2-7, the V gene TRBV6-5, with 7 bases fitting TRBD2. The V gene end was trimmed by 8 bases and the J gene end by 4 bases; junction bases not matched to a gene: 8. Germline lookup yields CDR1 MNHEY and CDR2 SVGAGI. The CDR3 extends over 13 amino acids. For the CDR3, the DNA is TGTGCCAGCTCGGGACTACCCGCGTACGAGCAGTACTTC. Translated: CASSGLPAYEQYF.

As to this clonotype: A read error may account for a junction end that differs from germline. DNA for the CDR3: TGTGCCTGCAGCCCCGGTGGCACTGAAGCTTTCTTT. Protein sequence: CACSPGGTEAFF. V is TRBV3-1 and J is TRBJ1-1; D unclear. The CDR3 has 12 residues. Germline-derived CDR1 and CDR2 are LGHDT and YNNKEL (reference sequence).

This clonotype was counted only a few times. This chain uses TRBV7-8 with TRBJ1-1; 11 bases map to TRBD1. The germline V gene has CDR1 SGHVS and CDR2 FQNEAQ. The trim removed 5 bases at V and 5 bases at J, leaving 7 bases unmatched. The length of the CDR3 is 15 residues. The CDR3 sequence: CASSLRDRGFTEAFF. The CDR3 DNA sequence: TGTGCCAGCAGCCTCCGGGACAGGGGGTTTACTGAAGCTTTCTTT.

V and J are TRBV7-9 and TRBJ2-6; 10 nucleotides match TRBD2. CDR3 length: 19 residues. Germline CDR1 reads SEHNR; CDR2 reads FQNEAQ (reference sequence). The V and J ends lost 1 base and 0 bases, in that order; junction bases with no gene match: 6. In nucleotides, the CDR3 is TGTGCCAGCAGCTTAGTGGTACTAGCGGGAATCTCTGGGGCCAACGTCCTGACTTTC. Translated: CASSLVVLAGISGANVLTF.

Concerning this clonotype itself: Without the conserved terminal phenylalanine or tryptophan, this CDR3 likely stems from a read error. This chain joins TRBV9 and TRBJ2-5; 10 nucleotides align to TRBD2. The assigned J gene may be wrong: the sequence end matches TRBJ2-1 better. The V gene's germline CDR1 is SGDLS and CDR2 YYNGEE. CDR3 size: 17 residues. The CDR3, as DNA: TGTGCCAGCAGCGCCTCTAGCGGGGGTGGTCTCCGGGGTGAGCAGTTCCTC. Protein sequence: CASSASSGGGLRGEQFL.

The chain carries TRBV5-5 and TRBJ2-5, with TRBD1 matching over 8 bases. The CDR3 runs 16 residues. Trimming took 3 bases from V and 4 from J; bases not matched to a gene: 11. Germline V gives CDR1 SGHKS, CDR2 YYEKEE (reference sequence). CDR3 region: CASSSVIRGHGETQYF. The CDR3, as DNA: TGTGCCAGCAGCTCGGTTATCAGGGGGCATGGAGAGACCCAGTACTTC.

This clonotype has a handful of counts. The genes are TRBV20-1 and TRBJ2-3, with D unclear. Per the germline V gene, CDR1 is DFQATT and CDR2 is SNEGSKA (reference sequence). V was pared by 6 bases and J by 2 bases, with 9 bases between. The CDR3 totals 12 residues. The CDR3 loop is CSAAIITDTQYF. The CDR3 DNA reads TGCAGTGCCGCCATCATCACAGATACGCAGTATTTT.

V and J are TRBV7-9 and TRBJ2-7, with 7 bases lining up with TRBD2. Germline V gene sequence: CDR1 SEHNR, CDR2 FQNEAQ (reference sequence). Trimming cost V 5 bases and J 7 bases; bases outside gene matches: 8. CDR3 length equals 13 residues. The CDR3 coding sequence is TGTGCCAGCAGCCAGACTGCGCGGGAGGAGCAGTACTTC. It specifies CASSQTAREEQYF.

The gene calls are TRBV20-1 and TRBJ2-1; 10 positions match TRBD2. Germline CDR1 DFQATT, CDR2 SNEGSKA (reference sequence). The V gene end was trimmed by 5 bases and the J gene end by 3 bases; junction bases not matched to a gene: 7. The CDR3 totals 15 residues. This CDR3 reads CSACLAGALYNEQFF. The CDR3 region has the DNA TGCAGTGCTTGCCTAGCGGGAGCCCTCTACAATGAGCAGTTCTTC.

The V gene is TRBV20-1, the J gene TRBJ2-5; 12 bases fit TRBD2. The J call may not be correct, given that the DNA end is closer to TRBJ2-7. Germline CDR1 is DFQATT and CDR2 is SNEGSKA (reference sequence). There are 15 residues in the CDR3. CDR3 protein: CSARLGLAGSAEQYF. As DNA, the CDR3 is TGCAGTGCTAGGCTGGGACTAGCGGGCTCCGCCGAGCAGTACTTC.

This clonotype was found many times. The CDR3 DNA reads as TGTGCCAGCAGTACTTACAGGGGGCAGAACGAGCAGTACTTC. It is translated as CASSTYRGQNEQYF. The chain couples TRBV28 to TRBJ2-7; 9 bases fit TRBD1. The CDR3 consists of 14 residues. The germline V gene has CDR1 MDHEN and CDR2 SYDVKM. Germline trimming cut 5 bases from V and 5 bases from J; bases unmatched to any gene: 7.

Only a few counts were recorded for this clonotype. V and J are TRBV4-3 and TRBJ2-7; the D is unclear. Trimming took off 0 bases at V and 3 bases at J, with 12 bases between the two ends. Per germline, CDR1 LGHNA and CDR2 YSLEER. The CDR3 contains 15 residues. The chain's CDR3 is CASSQEMSSGYEQYF. CDR3 nucleotide sequence: TGCGCCAGCAGCCAAGAGATGTCGTCGGGCTACGAGCAGTACTTC.

This clonotype was counted a single time. The chain is built from TRBV5-1 and TRBJ2-2; D might be TRBD2 (5 bases). The V gene's germline CDR1 is SGHRS and CDR2 YFSETQ. The CDR3 sequence is 14 residues long. V lost 1 base, J lost 5 bases, and 9 bases lay in between. DNA for the CDR3: TGCGCCAGCAGCTTGTCTCCGGGGACCGGGGAGCTGTTTTTT. Translation: CASSLSPGTGELFF.

The chain links TRBV20-1 to TRBJ1-1; perhaps TRBD1 as D (5 bases). Trimming stripped 5 bases from V and 4 bases from J, with 14 bases between. The CDR3 is made up of 13 amino acids. From germline, CDR1 is DFQATT and CDR2 SNEGSKA (reference sequence). CDR3 sequence reads: CSAWASGGTEAFF. As DNA, the CDR3 is TGCAGTGCTTGGGCCTCGGGGGGCACTGAAGCTTTCTTT.

J is TRBJ2-5 and V is TRBV7-8; a weak D match, TRBD1 (6 bases). CDR3 length equals 16 residues. CDR1 is SGHVS and CDR2 is FQNEAQ in the germline V gene. Trimming left V 5 bases short and J 0 bases short, with 16 bases between. The CDR3: CASSLRFDRNQETQYF. The CDR3 DNA reads as TGTGCCAGCAGCCTCCGCTTTGACAGGAACCAAGAGACCCAGTACTTC.

This chain uses TRBV19 with TRBJ2-5; D is possibly TRBD1 or TRBD2 (5 bases each). The J call may be mistaken, given a closer DNA end match to TRBJ2-7. Germline V gene lookup returns CDR1 LNHDA and CDR2 SQIVND (reference sequence). The CDR3 contains 13 residues. DNA for the CDR3: TGTGCCAGTAGTACGGGACGTACCTACGAGCAGTACTTC. Translated, it gives CASSTGRTYEQYF.

This chain joins TRBV13 and TRBJ2-1; D might be TRBD2 (5 bases). The CDR3 runs 20 residues. V was clipped by 5 bases and J by 4 bases, with 30 bases between them. Germline CDR1 reads PRHDT; CDR2 reads FYEKMQ (reference sequence). The CDR3 spells CASSRGTQPRGRSGYNEQFF. CDR3 bases: TGTGCCAGCAGCAGAGGCACCCAACCTCGAGGGAGATCGGGTTACAATGAGCAGTTCTTC.